A selection of T cell receptor beta chains follows, all from one sample in a study of blood T cell repertoires in COVID-19. Here immunoSEQ multiplex PCR was the method, and the copy in TCRdb shows in-frame clones only, minus some. The sample lists roughly 250,000 clones, approximately 86% occurring once. What was sequenced was peripheral blood. The receptors were sampled from a man aged 40-55 years who had recovered from COVID-19. The CDR3 runs from the conserved cysteine through the conserved F or W. The D gene is left open where the match is weak. Not all rows give a size; the values are once, few, many and, for expanded clones, a class.

cdr3_length j_call v_call d_call clone_size cdr3_nt cdr3_aa
14 TRBJ1-2 TRBV6-6 TRBD1 - TGTGCCACCTGGACAGGGATGTTAAGCTATGGCTACACCTTC CATWTGMLSYGYTF
17 TRBJ2-3 TRBV27 TRBD2 - TGTGCCACCCGAGGTTGGCGGGGGGGCTCCCGCACAGATACGCAGTATTTT CATRGWRGGSRTDTQYF
15 TRBJ1-5 TRBV19 TRBD1 - TGTGCCAGTAAGGCGGACAGGGGGCACAATCAGCCCCAGCATTTT CASKADRGHNQPQHF
15 TRBJ2-7 TRBV5-6 - few TGTGCCAGCAGCCGGGCGGGGCGCCTCCTATACGAGCAGTACTTC CASSRAGRLLYEQYF
15 TRBJ1-2 TRBV9 - few TGTGCCAGCAGCCTCGATTTCCGTCGGGACTATGGCTACACCTTC CASSLDFRRDYGYTF
14 TRBJ2-1 TRBV27 TRBD2 - TGTGCCAGCAGATCCCTAGCGGGGTACAATGAGCAGTTCTTC CASRSLAGYNEQFF
13 TRBJ2-7 TRBV7-2 - - TGTGCCAGCAGTCCCCGGAGGGTGTACGAGCAGTACTTC CASSPRRVYEQYF
12 TRBJ1-1 TRBV5-5 - - TGTGCCAGCAGCTTCCAGGGCACTGAAGCTTTCTTT CASSFQGTEAFF
14 TRBJ2-7 TRBV30 - - TGTGCCTACAAAAACGCCCCGGGGAACTACGAGCAGTACTTC CAYKNAPGNYEQYF
12 TRBJ2-7 TRBV30 - few TGTGCCTGGAGCTCCAGCTCCTACGAGCAGTACTTC CAWSSSSYEQYF
11 TRBJ2-7 TRBV29-1 - - TGCAGCGTTGAGGGGAGTTACGAGCAGTACTTC CSVEGSYEQYF
13 TRBJ2-1 TRBV7-3 TRBD1 - TGTGCCAGCAGCCGTACAGGGGGCAATGAGCAGTTCTTC CASSRTGGNEQFF
14 TRBJ2-7 TRBV5-4 - - TGTGCCAGCAGCTTGTCGGGACTGACCTACGAGCAGTACTTC CASSLSGLTYEQYF
14 TRBJ1-2 TRBV7-2 - - TGTGCCAGCAGCTTAGCGGCTAACTATGAGGGCTACACCTTC CASSLAANYEGYTF
15 TRBJ1-5 TRBV2 TRBD1 - TGTGCCAGCAGCGCAGGACAGGTCGGCAATCAGCCCCAGCATTTT CASSAGQVGNQPQHF
15 TRBJ2-7 TRBV27 TRBD2 - TGTGCCAGCAGTGTATATTCGGGGGGGACCTACGAGCAGTACTTC CASSVYSGGTYEQYF
11 TRBJ1-2 TRBV29-1 - once TGCAGCGTCGGCGGGGGTGCTGGCTACACCTTC CSVGGGAGYTF
18 TRBJ2-5 TRBV19 TRBD2 once TGTGCCAGTAGTCCCTCCTCGGCTAGCGGGAGGGTGTACGAGACCCAGTACTTC CASSPSSASGRVYETQYF
15 TRBJ2-3 TRBV4-3 TRBD2 - TGCGCCAGCAGCCAAGATCAGCGGGGGCCCTATACGCAGTATTTT CASSQDQRGPYTQYF
15 TRBJ2-1 TRBV9 - - TGTGCCAGCAGCGTAGGGGCGAGCTCCTACAATGAGCAGTTCTTC CASSVGASSYNEQFF
15 TRBJ2-7 TRBV19 - - TGTGCCAGTAGTATAGCCCAGACAGCTACTTACGAGCAGTACTTC CASSIAQTATYEQYF
17 TRBJ2-1 TRBV27 TRBD2 - TGTGCCAGCTCCAAACCCCTAGGGACTAGCCGATACAATGAGCAGTTCTTC CASSKPLGTSRYNEQFF
16 TRBJ1-1 TRBV5-6 - - TGTGCCAGCAGCTTGGCGGGCAGGGTACCCCACACTGAAGCTTTCTTT CASSLAGRVPHTEAFF
15 TRBJ2-7 TRBV6-2/TRBV6-3 - - TGTGCCAGCAGTCCCGGGAGAAGGCGGTTTGACGAGCAGTACTTC CASSPGRRRFDEQYF
17 TRBJ2-5 TRBV9 TRBD2 few TGTGCCAGCAGCGTAGATACTAGCGGGGGCTCCCGGGAGACCCAGTACTTC CASSVDTSGGSRETQYF
15 TRBJ2-3 TRBV24-1 - - TGTGCCACCAGTGACCCCGCACTAGGACCAGATACGCAGTATTTT CATSDPALGPDTQYF
16 TRBJ2-3 TRBV4-2 - - TGTGCCAGCAGCCAAGATGACTGGGGCGCCACAGATACGCAGTATTTT CASSQDDWGATDTQYF
16 TRBJ2-3 TRBV27 TRBD2 - TGTGCCAGCAGTTTATGGGCGGGGGTAGAGCCAGATACGCAGTATTTT CASSLWAGVEPDTQYF
14 TRBJ2-1 TRBV20-1 TRBD2 - TGCAGTGCTAGTGGGACTAGATCCTACAATGAGCAGTTCTTC CSASGTRSYNEQFF
13 TRBJ2-5 TRBV24-1 - - TGTGCCACCAGTGATCACAAAAAAGAGACCCAGTACTTC CATSDHKKETQYF
13 TRBJ2-2 TRBV25-1 - - TGTGCCAGCAGGGACAGACGTACCGGGGAGCTGTTTTTT CASRDRRTGELFF
12 TRBJ1-1 TRBV7-9 - once TGTGCCAGCAGTCTTACAGGAACTGAAGCTTTCTTT CASSLTGTEAFF
15 TRBJ1-1 TRBV19 - - TGTGCCAGTAGTCCCCCGGGACTGAGGAACACTGAAGCTTTCTTT CASSPPGLRNTEAFF
16 TRBJ2-5 TRBV3-1/TRBV3-2 - - TGTGCCAGCAGCCAAGATTCGGGACTCCTTGGAAAGACCCAGTACTTC CASSQDSGLLGKTQYF
14 TRBJ2-3 TRBV5-4 TRBD1 - TGTGCCAGCGGTAGGGACAGGGAGCCAGATACGCAGTATTTT CASGRDREPDTQYF
15 TRBJ2-3 TRBV7-9 - - TGTGCCAGCGCCACAACCTTCAAAGGAGACGATACGCAGTATTTT CASATTFKGDDTQYF
14 TRBJ2-7 TRBV5-5 TRBD1 - TGTGCCAGCAGCTTGGGACAGGGGACACTTCGAGAGTACTTC CASSLGQGTLREYF
18 TRBJ2-2 TRBV11-2 - - TGTGCCAGCAGCTTAGATCTCAGTCTAGGTCGGAGTGGCGGGGAGCTGTTTTTT CASSLDLSLGRSGGELFF
13 TRBJ1-6 TRBV10-3 TRBD1 - TGTGCCATCAGTGGGCAGGGGGGAGCACCCCTCCACTTT CAISGQGGAPLHF
15 TRBJ2-3 TRBV27 - once TGTGCCAGCAGTTTACAGCGACTGAGCACAGATACGCAGTATTTT CASSLQRLSTDTQYF
14 TRBJ1-1 TRBV19 TRBD1 once TGTGCCAGTAGTATCCCAGGGGGTAGAGCTGAAGCTTTCTTT CASSIPGGRAEAFF
16 TRBJ2-3 TRBV10-1 TRBD2 - TGCGCCAGCAGTGAGTTTCGGACTAGGGTTTCAGATACGCAGTATTTT CASSEFRTRVSDTQYF